These T cell receptor beta chains were read from a single sample in a study of Ad26.COV2.S vaccination and SARS-CoV-2 variants. Generated by immunoSEQ multiplex PCR, the TCRdb table keeps only in-frame clones and is missing some. The table lists some 390,000 clones, 80% to 90% of them singletons. The sequences come from peripheral blood, collected in a trial of Ad26.COV2.S vaccine versus placebo. The source of these receptors is a person aged 18 to 59 who received the Ad26.COV2.S COVID-19 vaccine or a placebo. CDR3s include the opening cysteine and the closing phenylalanine or tryptophan. A D gene is named only where the DNA matches it firmly. Some rows mark clone size as missing; the rest say once, few, many or name a class of expanded clone.

D gene,V gene,clone size,J gene,CDR3 DNA,CDR3 protein
TRBD1,TRBV4-1,-,TRBJ2-1,TGCGCCAGCAGCCAATACACCGGGACAGTCTACAATGAGCAGTTCTTC,CASSQYTGTVYNEQFF
-,TRBV11-2,-,TRBJ2-5,TGTGCCAGCAGCTTAGGGACGAGGGGGGTGGGAGAGACCCAGTACTTC,CASSLGTRGVGETQYF
TRBD1,TRBV28,-,TRBJ1-2,TGTGCCAGCGGAATCGGGACAGGGCGTCACGGCTACACCTTC,CASGIGTGRHGYTF
TRBD2,TRBV5-6,-,TRBJ2-3,TGTGCCAGCAGCCCCCTGGGGGGGAGAGCAGATACGCAGTATTTT,CASSPLGGRADTQYF
TRBD2,TRBV7-9,-,TRBJ2-4,TGTGCCAGCAGCTCCAACTGGGAGGGGATAGCCAAAAACATTCAGTACTTC,CASSSNWEGIAKNIQYF
-,TRBV9,-,TRBJ1-6,TGTGCCAGCAGCGGAGGCTCCTATAATTCACCCCTCCACTTT,CASSGGSYNSPLHF
TRBD1,TRBV9,-,TRBJ1-6,TGTGCCAGCAGCGTGGGGACAGGAGGTTCACCCCTCCACTTT,CASSVGTGGSPLHF
TRBD2,TRBV6-2/TRBV6-3,-,TRBJ2-3,TGTGCCAGCAGTTACTCTACCAGCGGGGGGGCAAACACAGATACGCAGTATTTT,CASSYSTSGGANTDTQYF
TRBD1,TRBV15,-,TRBJ1-5,TGTGCCACCAGCAGGGACCGGACAGGGAGGCCCCAGCATTTT,CATSRDRTGRPQHF
TRBD1,TRBV10-3,-,TRBJ2-2,TGTGCCATCAGTGAGTCAAGACAGGGGGCGACCGGGGAGCTGTTTTTT,CAISESRQGATGELFF
-,TRBV24-1,-,TRBJ2-1,TGTGCCACCAGTGATTTGGGACTAAACAATGAGCAGTTCTTC,CATSDLGLNNEQFF
TRBD1,TRBV5-4,-,TRBJ2-4,TGTGCCAGCAGCATAGACAGGGTGGTTTGGTACTTC,CASSIDRVVWYF
-,TRBV6-5,-,TRBJ1-2,TGTGCCAGCAGGGGGGGCGCTTTTGAAGGCTACACCTTC,CASRGGAFEGYTF
-,TRBV6-5,-,TRBJ2-2,TGTGCCAGCAGGGTTTCGGGGACCGGGGAGCTGTTTTTT,CASRVSGTGELFF
-,TRBV15,-,TRBJ2-7,TGTGCCACCAGCAGGGATCCCACATACGAGCAGTACTTC,CATSRDPTYEQYF
TRBD2,TRBV6-5,-,TRBJ2-2,TGTGCCAGCAGCTACGGGACTAGCCCTAGGGGGGAGCTGTTTTTT,CASSYGTSPRGELFF
-,TRBV6-5,once,TRBJ1-1,TGTGCCAGCAGTTACTCGATTGGGTACACTGAAGCTTTCTTT,CASSYSIGYTEAFF
TRBD2,TRBV19,once,TRBJ2-1,TGTGCCAGTAGTCTAGCGGTGGCCAACAATGAGCAGTTCTTC,CASSLAVANNEQFF
TRBD1,TRBV7-2,-,TRBJ1-3,TGTGCCAGCAGCTTCGGGACAGGGGGTGGAAACACCATATATTTT,CASSFGTGGGNTIYF
-,TRBV18,-,TRBJ1-2,TGTGCCAGCTCACCACTTCACCCACAGGACCGGCAAGGCTACACCTTC,CASSPLHPQDRQGYTF
-,TRBV6-5,-,TRBJ1-1,TGTGCCAGCCGGGAGTTCACTGAAGCTTTCTTT,CASREFTEAFF
TRBD2,TRBV11-3,-,TRBJ2-1,TGTGCCAGCAGCTTAGGGACTAGCGGCTACAATGAGCAGTTCTTC,CASSLGTSGYNEQFF
-,TRBV7-9,-,TRBJ2-1,TGTGCCAGCAGCTTAGCGCTTGGGGACAATGAGCAGTTCTTC,CASSLALGDNEQFF
TRBD1,TRBV23-1,-,TRBJ1-6,TGCGCCAGCAGGGCCAGCAGGGGGCGCGTTCTCTATAATTCACCCCTCCACTTT,CASRASRGRVLYNSPLHF
-,TRBV6-2/TRBV6-3,-,TRBJ1-1,TGTGCCAGCAGTTACTCTTCGACAGGCAGCACTGAAGCTTTCTTT,CASSYSSTGSTEAFF
-,TRBV4-2,-,TRBJ2-6,TGTGCCAGCAGCCAAGTTAAAGTTACAGCTGGGGCCAACGTCCTGACTTTC,CASSQVKVTAGANVLTF
-,TRBV6-5,few,TRBJ1-6,TGTGCCAGCAGTTACAACAGAGATTCACCCCTCCACTTT,CASSYNRDSPLHF
TRBD1,TRBV23-1,-,TRBJ2-7,TGCGCCAGCGGCCAGTCGGACAGGTCCTACTCCTACGAGCAGTACTTC,CASGQSDRSYSYEQYF
-,TRBV3-1/TRBV3-2,-,TRBJ1-1,TGTGCCAGCAGCCAAGGACAAGGGGCCAACACTGAAGCTTTCTTT,CASSQGQGANTEAFF
-,TRBV6-2/TRBV6-3,-,TRBJ1-1,TGTGCCAGCAGTTACTCGACACGAGAAGCTTTCTTT,CASSYSTREAFF
-,TRBV29-1,-,TRBJ2-7,TGCAGCGTTGAGGGCCTGTTCTCCTACGAGCAGTACTTC,CSVEGLFSYEQYF
-,TRBV29-1,-,TRBJ1-1,TGCAGCGTTACTACGGGGAACACTGAAGCTTTCTTT,CSVTTGNTEAFF
-,TRBV11-2,-,TRBJ1-4,TGTGCCAGCAGGCACACAGGGACAACTAATGAAAAACTGTTTTTT,CASRHTGTTNEKLFF
-,TRBV11-1,-,TRBJ2-3,TGTGCCAGCAGCTTGAGGGGGGGGTTGGCAGATACGCAGTATTTT,CASSLRGGLADTQYF
-,TRBV3-1/TRBV3-2,-,TRBJ1-2,TGTGCCAGCAGCCCAATGACAGCAAACTATGGCTACACCTTC,CASSPMTANYGYTF
TRBD1,TRBV7-9,-,TRBJ1-3,TGTGCCAGCAGCTTAGGAGTAAGGGGGCGCGATGGAAACACCATATATTTT,CASSLGVRGRDGNTIYF
TRBD2,TRBV5-8,-,TRBJ2-1,TGTGCCAGCAGCCGCGGGACTAGCGACAATGAGCAGTTCTTC,CASSRGTSDNEQFF
TRBD2,TRBV7-9,-,TRBJ2-5,TGTGCCAGCAGCTTACTAGTGCTAGCGGAGGGAGAGACCCAGTACTTC,CASSLLVLAEGETQYF
-,TRBV1,-,TRBJ2-1,TGCACCAGCAGCCAACCTGATCCGCGGGGAAGCTCCTACAATGAGCAGTTCTTC,CTSSQPDPRGSSYNEQFF
TRBD1,TRBV5-1,-,TRBJ2-1,TGCGCCAGCAGCACGGGACAGAACTCCTACAATGAGCAGTTCTTC,CASSTGQNSYNEQFF
-,TRBV7-8,-,TRBJ2-2,TGTGCCAGCAGCTTAGTCAGGGGGGCCACCGGGGAGCTGTTTTTT,CASSLVRGATGELFF
TRBD1,TRBV27,-,TRBJ1-5,TGTGCCAGCAGCGGACAGGGTAGTCAGCCCCAGCATTTT,CASSGQGSQPQHF
-,TRBV3-1/TRBV3-2,-,TRBJ2-3,TGTGCCAGCAGCCGGACGGCTAGCACAGATACGCAGTATTTT,CASSRTASTDTQYF
TRBD1,TRBV2,-,TRBJ2-1,TGTGCCAGCAGGCGGACAGGTGATTCCTACAATGAGCAGTTCTTC,CASRRTGDSYNEQFF
TRBD1,TRBV2,-,TRBJ2-7,TGTGCCAGCAGGGGGCAGGGGGCATACGAGCAGTACTTC,CASRGQGAYEQYF
TRBD1,TRBV4-1,-,TRBJ1-4,TGCGCCAGCAGCCCCCAGACAGGGGAGGGAGAAAAACTGTTTTTT,CASSPQTGEGEKLFF
-,TRBV3-1/TRBV3-2,once,TRBJ1-1,TGTGCCAGCAGCCTAAAGAAACCGGGCCTAACTAACACTGAAGCTTTCTTT,CASSLKKPGLTNTEAFF
-,TRBV12-3/TRBV12-4,-,TRBJ2-2,TGTGCCAGCAGTTTAGCCAGTCCCGGGGAGCTGTTTTTT,CASSLASPGELFF
-,TRBV4-3,-,TRBJ2-2,TGCGCCAGCAGCCAAGTCCTTGGGGGTTCGGGAACCGGGGAGCTGTTTTTT,CASSQVLGGSGTGELFF
-,TRBV14,-,TRBJ1-6,TGTGCCAGCAGCCCGCGGTTGGATTCACCCCTCCACTTT,CASSPRLDSPLHF
-,TRBV10-1,-,TRBJ2-7,TGCGCCAGCAGTGTCAACGGGTTTTCCGAGCAGTACTTC,CASSVNGFSEQYF
-,TRBV4-1,-,TRBJ2-1,TGCGCCAGCAGCCAAGACTGGGGCCGCTCCTACAATGAGCAGTTCTTC,CASSQDWGRSYNEQFF
TRBD2,TRBV11-2,-,TRBJ2-1,TGTGCCAGCAGCTTAATGATAGCGGGCGAGAGTGAGCAGTTCTTC,CASSLMIAGESEQFF
-,TRBV19,-,TRBJ2-1,TGTGCCAGTAGTACTCGGGGGAACTACAATGAGCAGTTCTTC,CASSTRGNYNEQFF